This T cell receptor beta chain was obtained from a study of blood T cells in healthy people across ages. Whole-study context: Per two T cells, about one barcoded beta molecule was captured through template switching.

A second PCR of 7 to 11 cycles used a sample-barcoded 5' primer and a J-beta primer mix. TCRdb reanalysed the 5' RACE reads using MiXCR and keeps one entry per CDR3 protein. The sample holds about 500,000 distinct CDR3 sequences; less than 25% are singletons and the top ten take 8.5% to 9.5%. Unmatched junction bases numbered 12, after V lost 7 bases and J lost 5 bases. The CDR3 spans 16 residues. Germline V gene sequence: CDR1 MDHEN, CDR2 SYDVKM. This clonotype was counted ten times or more. The sample was also reused in another study, on T cells of mothers and their children.

The material sequenced was blood. The V gene is TRBV28, the J gene TRBJ1-2, with 11 bases that match TRBD1. The TCR comes from a boy aged 5-17 years in good health. The CDR3 loop is CASKTTGGTGGYGYTF. As DNA, the CDR3 is TGTGCCAGCAAAACGACCGGCGGGACAGGGGGTTATGGCTACACCTTC.